This entry is about one T cell receptor (beta chain). As yet, its antigen is unknown. Following RNA extraction, reverse transcription yielded cDNA that acted as the sequencing template. TCRdb's copy holds only in-frame clones and misses some; the assay was immunoSEQ multiplex PCR. The data show 170,000 or so clones, with 65% seen just once and over 0.85% held by the top ten. The CDR3 is 16 residues long. The germline V and J ends were trimmed by 1 base and 5 bases, with 15 bases remaining between them. Germline CDR1 reads SGHDN; CDR2 reads FVKESK. The treatment denotes: oral pan-JAK inhibitor, 5-10 mg twice daily. Lesional scalp punch biopsies and peripheral blood came from alopecia areata patients. The sample belongs to a study of CD8+ T cells in alopecia areata. Study-wide points: Normal skin's resident alphabeta T cells are sequenced alongside lesional scalp T cells. Higher clonality than in normal scalp was seen in lesional scalp, especially alopecia totalis/universalis.

The source of this sequence is a human donor with alopecia areata. The sequencing used CD4+ T cells sorted from blood, collected at week 4, from a patient treated with tofacitinib. The rearrangement joins TRBV14 to TRBJ2-1; D might be TRBD2 (5 bases). The DNA of the CDR3 is TGTGCCAGCAGCCAAGTTCCGGGAAGAGTTAACAATGAGCAGTTCTTC. This gives the protein CASSQVPGRVNNEQFF.